Sequencing of this TCR beta chain was carried out in a study of cytomegalovirus exposure and HLA in healthy donors. On the study more broadly: Approximately 85 million unique TCRs from HLA-typed donors were held in an early release of data. Of the donors genotyped, about 390 in all, 75% to 85% fell in the Caucasian-associated ancestry cluster.

The J segment lost 1 base and the V segment lost 4 bases, leaving 5 bases of the junction unmatched. Germline V lookup: CDR1 GTSNPN, CDR2 SVGIG (reference sequence). The CDR3 has 15 residues. This PCR relied on a set of 60 Vbeta primers and 13 Jbeta primers. TCRdb's table, derived via immunoSEQ multiplex PCR, lists solely in-frame clones and lacks some. Among tens of thousands of clones listed, 77% were seen once. General study findings and limits: CMV serostatus alone was available as immune exposure information.

For this clone: As yet, its antigen is unknown.

This clonotype was obtained from a man aged 50 or older in good health and CMV-seropositive. This chain uses TRBV30 with TRBJ2-7, with TRBD2 matching over 12 bases. The sequenced sample was PBMCs. The CDR3 DNA reads as TGTGCCTGGACTAGCGGGAGGGCCGGGTCCTACGAGCAGTACTTC. It codes for CAWTSGRAGSYEQYF.